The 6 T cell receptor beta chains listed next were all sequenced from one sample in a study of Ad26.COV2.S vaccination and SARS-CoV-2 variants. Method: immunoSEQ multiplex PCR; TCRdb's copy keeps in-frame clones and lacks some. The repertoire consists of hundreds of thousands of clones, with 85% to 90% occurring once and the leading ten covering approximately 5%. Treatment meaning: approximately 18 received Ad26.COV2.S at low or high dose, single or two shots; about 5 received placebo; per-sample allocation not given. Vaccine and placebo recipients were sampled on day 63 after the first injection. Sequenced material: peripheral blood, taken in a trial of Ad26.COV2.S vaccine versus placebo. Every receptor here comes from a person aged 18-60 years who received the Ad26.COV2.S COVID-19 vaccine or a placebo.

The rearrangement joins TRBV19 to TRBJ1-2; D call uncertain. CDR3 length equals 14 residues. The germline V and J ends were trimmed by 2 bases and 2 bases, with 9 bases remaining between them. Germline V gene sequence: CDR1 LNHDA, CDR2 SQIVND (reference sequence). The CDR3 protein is CASSITDGNYGYTF. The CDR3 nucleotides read TGTGCCAGTAGTATAACGGACGGGAACTATGGCTACACCTTC.

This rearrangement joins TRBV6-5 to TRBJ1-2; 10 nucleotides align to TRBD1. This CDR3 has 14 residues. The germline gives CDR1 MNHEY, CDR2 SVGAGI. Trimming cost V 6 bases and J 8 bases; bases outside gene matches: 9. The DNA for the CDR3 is TGTGCCAGCAGCCAGGGACAGGGGCTGGGGGGCTACACCTTC. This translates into CASSQGQGLGGYTF.

CDR3 sequence reads: CASSLRTGAGTQYF. The CDR3 coding sequence is TGTGCCAGCAGCCTGCGGACAGGGGCAGGGACCCAGTACTTC. The genes are TRBV7-9 and TRBJ2-5; 9 bases map to TRBD1. Germline CDR1 is SEHNR and CDR2 is FQNEAQ (reference sequence). This CDR3 is built from 14 residues. With V trimmed by 5 bases and J by 7 bases, 8 bases remained unmatched.

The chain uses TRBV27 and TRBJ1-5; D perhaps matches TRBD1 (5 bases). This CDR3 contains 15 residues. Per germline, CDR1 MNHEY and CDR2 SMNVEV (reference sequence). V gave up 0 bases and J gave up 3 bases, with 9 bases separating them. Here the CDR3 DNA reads TGTGCCAGCAGTTTATCGGGGCAGACCAATCAGCCCCAGCATTTT. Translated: CASSLSGQTNQPQHF.

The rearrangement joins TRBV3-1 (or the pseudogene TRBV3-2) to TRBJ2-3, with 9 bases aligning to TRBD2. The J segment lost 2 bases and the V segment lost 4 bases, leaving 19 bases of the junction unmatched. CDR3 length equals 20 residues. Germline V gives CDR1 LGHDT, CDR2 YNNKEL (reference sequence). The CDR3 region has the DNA TGTGCCAGCAGCCGGAACGCAACCCCGAGCGGGGGGCCAGACACAGATACGCAGTATTTT. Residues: CASSRNATPSGGPDTDTQYF.

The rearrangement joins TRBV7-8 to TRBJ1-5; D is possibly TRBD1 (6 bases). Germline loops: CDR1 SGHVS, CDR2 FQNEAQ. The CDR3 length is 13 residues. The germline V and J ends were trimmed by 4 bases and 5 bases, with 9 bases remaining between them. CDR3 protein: CASSSHRDQPQHF. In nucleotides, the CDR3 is TGTGCCAGCAGCTCGCACAGGGATCAGCCCCAGCATTTT.